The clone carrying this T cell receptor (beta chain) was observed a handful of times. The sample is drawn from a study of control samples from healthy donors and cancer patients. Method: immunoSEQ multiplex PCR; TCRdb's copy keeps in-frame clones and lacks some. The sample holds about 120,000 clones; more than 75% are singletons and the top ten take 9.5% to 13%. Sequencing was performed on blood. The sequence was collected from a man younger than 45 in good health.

CDR3 in DNA: TGTGCCAGCAGCCAAGATAGGGGCCCTAGAGGGGGCTACACCTTC. Residues: CASSQDRGPRGGYTF. The chain joins TRBV4-2 to TRBJ1-2; possibly TRBD1 for D (5 bases). This CDR3 spans 15 amino acids. Trimming took 0 bases from V and 8 from J, leaving 16 bases between them. CDR1 and CDR2 (germline): LGHNA, YNFKEQ.